This T cell receptor (beta chain) emerged from a study of Graves' ophthalmopathy and Graves' hyperthyroidism. Study-level information: The study drew peripheral blood at initial diagnosis, before any treatment. Points from the study as a whole: Blood contained most expanded thyroid clonotypes exceeding 0.001 frequency. Sensitivity reached 55% to 71% and specificity 72.22% when the model predicted ophthalmopathy progression.

TCR beta CDR3 regions were amplified from RNA transcripts. Investigators did first-round RT-PCR with HTBI primers, then second-round multiplex PCR. In TCRdb, the multiplex PCR reads were re-called with MiXCR into one record per CDR3 protein. The sample consists of hundreds of thousands of distinct CDR3 sequences, 45% of them appearing once. V gave up 3 bases and J gave up 2 bases, with 7 bases separating them. CDR1 SEHNR and CDR2 FQNEAQ come from the germline V gene (reference sequence). This CDR3 comprises 14 residues. This clonotype turned up a few times. Its antigen is not known. The sample was peripheral blood. The TCR was taken from an adult man with Graves' ophthalmopathy. V usage is TRBV7-9 and J usage is TRBJ1-4; D gene unclear. CDR3 bases: TGTGCCAGCAGCTTTGGCGACACTAATGAAAAACTGTTTTTT. As protein: CASSFGDTNEKLFF.